This TCR beta chain was found in a study of shared clonotypes between healthy human individuals. TCRdb keeps only in-frame clones here, not all; method: immunoSEQ multiplex PCR. The sample contains around 1,000,000 clones, around three quarters of which appear only once. The CDR3 runs to 13 residues. The junction had 5 bases not matched to a gene; V was cut back by 3 bases and J by 6 bases. The germline gives CDR1 SGDLS, CDR2 YYNGEE. The TCR sequence derives from a man younger than 35 in good health. Some clones in this sample may be carry-over from other donors' samples. Sequenced input: memory CD4+ T cells from PBMCs. The subset: CD45RA-negative fraction. J is TRBJ1-2 and V is TRBV9; 7 nucleotides match TRBD1. The CDR3 here is CASSGDRANGYTF. The CDR3 region has the DNA TGTGCCAGCAGCGGAGACAGGGCCAATGGCTACACCTTC. Variable domain in full (rest from reference TRBV9 and TRBJ1-2): DSGVTQTPKHLITATGQRVTLRCSPRSGDLSVYWYQQSLDQGLQFLIQYYNGEERAKGNILERFSAQQFPDLHSELNLSSLELGDSALYFCASSGDRANGYTFGSGTRLTVV.